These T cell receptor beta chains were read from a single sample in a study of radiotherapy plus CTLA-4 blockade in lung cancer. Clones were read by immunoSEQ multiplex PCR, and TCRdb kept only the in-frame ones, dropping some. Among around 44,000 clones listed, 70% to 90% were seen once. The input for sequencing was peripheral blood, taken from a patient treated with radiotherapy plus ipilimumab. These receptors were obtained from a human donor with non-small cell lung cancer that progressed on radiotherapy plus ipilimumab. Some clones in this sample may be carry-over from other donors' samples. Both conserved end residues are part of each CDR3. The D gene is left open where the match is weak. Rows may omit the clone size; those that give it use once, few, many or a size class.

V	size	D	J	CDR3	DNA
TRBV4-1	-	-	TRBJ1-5	CASSLRENQPQHF	TGCGCCAGCAGTCTGAGGGAGAATCAGCCCCAGCATTTT
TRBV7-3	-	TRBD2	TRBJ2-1	CASSFSGGPRYEQFF	TGTGCCAGCAGCTTTTCGGGGGGGCCTCGCTATGAGCAGTTCTTC
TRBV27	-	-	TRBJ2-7	CASSSRQNSYEQYF	TGTGCCAGCAGTAGCCGACAGAACTCCTACGAGCAGTACTTC
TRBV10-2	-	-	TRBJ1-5	CASSEAENQPQHF	TGCGCCAGCAGTGAGGCGGAGAATCAGCCCCAGCATTTT
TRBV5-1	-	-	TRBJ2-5	CASSLPGEETQYF	TGCGCCAGCAGCTTGCCAGGGGAAGAGACCCAGTACTTC
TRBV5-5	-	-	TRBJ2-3	CASSDTGLTDTQYF	TGTGCCAGCAGCGATACGGGACTCACAGATACGCAGTATTTT
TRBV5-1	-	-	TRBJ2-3	CASSSGLARTTDTQYF	TGCGCCAGCAGTTCAGGACTCGCTCGAACCACAGATACGCAGTATTTT
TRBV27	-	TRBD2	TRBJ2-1	CASRGLLAGVPPNEQFF	TGTGCCAGCCGGGGGTTACTAGCGGGAGTACCTCCCAATGAGCAGTTCTTC
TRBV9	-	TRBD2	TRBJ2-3	CASSETSGVTDTQYF	TGTGCCAGCAGCGAAACTAGCGGGGTTACAGATACGCAGTATTTT
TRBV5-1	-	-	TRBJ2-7	CASSPTSSSYEQYF	TGCGCCAGCAGCCCTACTTCTTCCTCCTACGAGCAGTACTTC
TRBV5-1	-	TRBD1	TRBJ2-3	CASSSGQGVDTQYF	TGCGCCAGCAGCTCAGGACAGGGGGTAGATACGCAGTATTTT
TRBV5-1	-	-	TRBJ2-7	CASSFGWASYEQYF	TGCGCCAGCAGCTTTGGATGGGCCAGCTACGAGCAGTACTTC
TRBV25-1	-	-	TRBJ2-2	CASGNLGDTGELFF	TGTGCCAGCGGGAACCTAGGGGACACCGGGGAGCTGTTTTTT
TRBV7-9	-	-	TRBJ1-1	CASSLGQGHTEAFF	TGTGCCAGCAGCTTAGGGCAGGGTCACACTGAAGCTTTCTTT
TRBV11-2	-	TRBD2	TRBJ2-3	CASSRRRGLAEIDTQYF	TGTGCCAGCAGCCGCCGAAGGGGACTAGCGGAAATAGATACGCAGTATTTT
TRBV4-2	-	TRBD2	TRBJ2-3	CASSQERRLAGYTDTQYF	TGTGCCAGCAGCCAAGAAAGGAGGCTAGCGGGATACACAGATACGCAGTATTTT
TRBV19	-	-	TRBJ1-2	CASGRTSRDGYTF	TGTGCCAGTGGGAGGACAAGTCGGGATGGCTACACCTTC
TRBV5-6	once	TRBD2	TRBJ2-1	CASSLRLAGLNEQFF	TGTGCCAGCAGCTTGCGCCTAGCGGGCCTTAATGAGCAGTTCTTC
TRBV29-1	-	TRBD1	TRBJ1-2	CSVAPGGGSYGYTF	TGCAGCGTTGCTCCAGGGGGTGGGAGCTATGGCTACACCTTC